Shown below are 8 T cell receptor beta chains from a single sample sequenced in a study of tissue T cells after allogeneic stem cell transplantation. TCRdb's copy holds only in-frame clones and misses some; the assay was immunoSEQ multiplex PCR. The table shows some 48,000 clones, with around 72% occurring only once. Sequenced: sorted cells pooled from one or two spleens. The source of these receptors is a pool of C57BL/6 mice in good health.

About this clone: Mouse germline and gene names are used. The CDR3: CTCSVTGNTNSPLYF. CDR3 DNA, as far as it was read: TGCACCTGCAGTGTGACAGGGAATACGAATTCGCCCCTCTAC. J is TRBJ1-6 and V is TRBV1; 7 nucleotides agree with TRBD1. The sequenced fragment ends 1 residue before the CDR3 boundary, so the rest is inferred from the germline J gene. TRBJ1-6 is an ORF, and what it does is uncertain. This CDR3 region has 15 residues. V was clipped by 4 bases and J by 7 bases; unmatched bases: 7. Looked up from germline, CDR1 is NSQYPW and CDR2 is LRSPGD (reference sequence).

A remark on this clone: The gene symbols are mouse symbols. This chain's CDR3 is CASRPGQTQAPLF. CDR3 DNA (partial): TGTGCCAGCAGACCGGGACAAACCCAGGCTCCGCTT. V is TRBV3 and J is TRBJ1-5, with D possibly TRBD1 on 6 matching bases. The read terminates 1 residue before the CDR3 end, so the remaining end is supplied by the germline J gene. This CDR3 spans 13 amino acids. Trimming pared 6 bases from V and 6 bases from J, leaving 12 bases between. Germline V gene data show CDR1 as SNHLY and CDR2 as FYNGKV (reference sequence).

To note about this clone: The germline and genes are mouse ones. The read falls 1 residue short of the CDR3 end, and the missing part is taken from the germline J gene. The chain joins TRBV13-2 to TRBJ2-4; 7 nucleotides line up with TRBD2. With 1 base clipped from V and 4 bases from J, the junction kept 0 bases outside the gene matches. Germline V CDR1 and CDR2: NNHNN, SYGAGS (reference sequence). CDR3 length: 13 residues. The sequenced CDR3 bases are TGTGCCAGCGGTGATCTGGGGGAAAACACCTTGTAC. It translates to CASGDLGENTLY. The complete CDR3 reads CASGDLGENTLYF.

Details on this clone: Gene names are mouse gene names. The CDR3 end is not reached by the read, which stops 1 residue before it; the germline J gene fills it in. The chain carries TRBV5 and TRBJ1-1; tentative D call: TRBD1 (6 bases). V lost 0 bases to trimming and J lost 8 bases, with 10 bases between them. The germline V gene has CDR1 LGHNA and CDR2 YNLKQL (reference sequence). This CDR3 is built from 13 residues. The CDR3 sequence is CASSQDRGAEVFF. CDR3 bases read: TGTGCCAGCAGCCAAGATCGGGGGGCTGAAGTCTTC.

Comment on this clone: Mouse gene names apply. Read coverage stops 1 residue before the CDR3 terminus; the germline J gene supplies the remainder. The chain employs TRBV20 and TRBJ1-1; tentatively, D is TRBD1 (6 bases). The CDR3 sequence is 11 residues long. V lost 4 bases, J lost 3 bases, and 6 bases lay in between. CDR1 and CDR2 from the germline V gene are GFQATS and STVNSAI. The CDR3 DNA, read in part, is TGTGGTGCTAACAGGGACACAGAAGTCTTC. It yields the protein CGANRDTEVF. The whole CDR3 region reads CGANRDTEVFF.

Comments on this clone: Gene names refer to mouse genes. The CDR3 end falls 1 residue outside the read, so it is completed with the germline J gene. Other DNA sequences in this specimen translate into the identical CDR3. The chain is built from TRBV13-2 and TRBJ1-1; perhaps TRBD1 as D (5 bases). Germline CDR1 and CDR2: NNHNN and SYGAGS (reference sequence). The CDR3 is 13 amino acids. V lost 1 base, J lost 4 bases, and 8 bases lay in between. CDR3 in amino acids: CASGDRGGTEVFF. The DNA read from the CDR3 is TGTGCCAGCGGTGATCGGGGGGGCACAGAAGTCTTC.

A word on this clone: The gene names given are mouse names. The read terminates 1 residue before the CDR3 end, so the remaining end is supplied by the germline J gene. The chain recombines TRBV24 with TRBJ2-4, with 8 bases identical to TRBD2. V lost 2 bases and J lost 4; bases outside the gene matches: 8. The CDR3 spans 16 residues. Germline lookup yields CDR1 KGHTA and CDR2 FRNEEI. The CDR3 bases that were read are TGTGCCAGCAGTCTGCAACTGACTGGGGTTGAAAACACCTTGTAC. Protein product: CASSLQLTGVENTLY. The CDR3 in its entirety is CASSLQLTGVENTLYF.

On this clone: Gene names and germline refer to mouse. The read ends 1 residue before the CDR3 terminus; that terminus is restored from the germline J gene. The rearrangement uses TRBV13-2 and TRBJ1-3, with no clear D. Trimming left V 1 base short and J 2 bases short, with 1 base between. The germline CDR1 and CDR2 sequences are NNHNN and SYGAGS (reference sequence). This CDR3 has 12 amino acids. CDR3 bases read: TGTGCCAGCGGTGATCCTGGAAATACGCTCTAT. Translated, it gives CASGDPGNTLY. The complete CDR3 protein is CASGDPGNTLYF.